These 20 T cell receptor beta chains originate from one sample sequenced in a study of CD8 T cells in ankylosing spondylitis. Each CDR3 protein is one row after TCRdb ran MiXCR on the 5' RACE reads. The sample records a few hundred thousand distinct CDR3 sequences, approximately 20% being singletons. Their recognized antigens are unknown. Study results and limitations: Roughly eight highly homologous variants made up a TCR beta motif that seemed to typify ankylosing spondylitis blood.

Sequenced material: blood, either unsorted or a sorted T cell fraction (not recorded which). The receptors here all came from a male donor with ankylosing spondylitis.

Ten or more counts support this clonotype. The chain combines TRBV20-1 with TRBJ2-1; TRBD2 is a possible D gene (6 bases). Trimming stripped 3 bases from V and 0 bases from J, with 15 bases between. This CDR3 is 16 amino acids long. Germline values: CDR1 DFQATT, CDR2 SNEGSKA (reference sequence). CDR3 residues: CSARDPTGASYNEQFF. CDR3 bases: TGCAGTGCTAGGGACCCAACGGGAGCCTCCTACAATGAGCAGTTCTTC.

This chain links TRBV7-2 with TRBJ1-5; no firm D call. Trimming cost V 5 bases and J 2 bases, with 16 bases left between them. Germline lookup yields CDR1 SGHTA and CDR2 FQGNSA. CDR3 length: 16 residues. The CDR3 sequence is CASSAQVPRGNQPQHF. In DNA, the CDR3 is TGTGCCAGCAGCGCTCAGGTCCCTCGGGGCAATCAGCCCCAGCATTTT. Combining the CDR3 with reference TRBV7-2 and TRBJ1-5 gives the whole variable domain GAGVSQSPSNKVTEKGKDVELRCDPISGHTALYWYRQSLGQGLEFLIYFQGNSAPDKSGLPSDRFSAERTGGSVSTLTIQRTQQEDSAVYLCASSAQVPRGNQPQHFGDGTRLSIL.

V is TRBV12-3 or TRBV12-4 and J is TRBJ2-7; D is perhaps TRBD2 (5 bases). The CDR3 consists of 12 residues. Trimming cost V 3 bases and J 6 bases, with 9 bases left between them. The CDR3 here is CASSFWGVEQYF. CDR3 nucleotide sequence: TGTGCCAGCAGTTTTTGGGGAGTCGAGCAGTACTTC.

This chain joins TRBV11-1 and TRBJ2-1; TRBD2 agrees at 7 bases. The CDR3 length is 18 residues. From germline, CDR1 is SGHAT and CDR2 FQDESV (reference sequence). The V gene end was trimmed by 0 bases and the J gene end by 3 bases; junction bases not matched to a gene: 11. The CDR3 DNA reads as TGTGCCAGCAGCTTAGCCCCACCGCGGGAGATACTCTACAATGAGCAGTTCTTC. It encodes CASSLAPPREILYNEQFF.

The CDR3 is CASSLLGQGATNEKLFF. CDR3 nucleotides: TGCGCCAGCAGCTTGCTAGGACAGGGTGCAACTAATGAAAAACTGTTTTTT. This sequence joins TRBV5-1 and TRBJ1-4; TRBD1 matches 8 bases. The CDR3 runs 17 residues. V gave up 1 base and J gave up 0 bases; unmatched junction bases: 5. Germline assignment: CDR1 SGHRS and CDR2 YFSETQ.

V is TRBV6-1 and J is TRBJ2-3, with 7 bases that match TRBD1. The V segment lost 6 bases and the J segment 1 base; nucleotides outside the gene matches: 4. The germline V gene encodes CDR1 MNHNS and CDR2 SASEGT. The CDR3 extends over 14 amino acids. The chain's CDR3 is CASRWDSGTDTQYF. In nucleotides, the CDR3 is TGTGCCAGCAGGTGGGACAGCGGCACAGATACGCAGTATTTT.

The chain employs TRBV6-5 and TRBJ1-2, with 7 bases identical to TRBD1. There are 12 residues in the CDR3. After removal of 5 bases from V and 7 bases from J, the junction contained 4 bases not matched to a gene. Germline assignment: CDR1 MNHEY and CDR2 SVGAGI. CDR3 amino acids: CASSRQGFGYTF. CDR3 nucleotides: TGTGCCAGCAGTCGACAGGGCTTTGGCTACACCTTC.

This clonotype was counted between two and nine times. The chain links TRBV20-1 to TRBJ1-3; 7 positions match TRBD1. The V gene's germline CDR1 is DFQATT and CDR2 SNEGSKA (reference sequence). The length of the CDR3 is 14 residues. V trimming: 6 bases; J trimming: 4 bases; junction bases outside the gene matches: 9. The CDR3 sequence: CSAASGTAGNTIYF. CDR3 sequence (DNA): TGCAGTGCCGCGTCCGGGACAGCCGGAAACACCATATATTTT.

This clonotype appeared a few times. This rearrangement joins TRBV20-1 to TRBJ1-2, with 7 bases fitting TRBD1. The CDR3 covers 12 residues. Germline V gene sequence: CDR1 DFQATT, CDR2 SNEGSKA (reference sequence). The trim removed 5 bases at V and 8 bases at J, leaving 8 bases unmatched. The CDR3 nucleotides read TGCAGTGCTCCCGACAGGGTGGGCGGCTACACCTTC. Amino acid sequence: CSAPDRVGGYTF.

This clonotype was detected ten times or more. The chain uses TRBV29-1 and TRBJ1-1; TRBD1 matches at 7 bases. The CDR3 is 13 residues long. With V trimmed by 7 bases and J by 0 bases, 5 bases remained unmatched. Germline CDR1 and CDR2: SQVTM and ANQGSEA. This CDR3 reads CSASTGLNTEAFF. DNA for the CDR3: TGCAGCGCATCGACAGGGTTGAACACTGAAGCTTTCTTT.

This clonotype was found a few times. The chain couples TRBV20-1 to TRBJ2-1; the match to TRBD2 covers 11 bases. Germline lookup yields CDR1 DFQATT and CDR2 SNEGSKA (reference sequence). With 6 bases clipped from V and 9 bases from J, the junction kept 7 bases outside the gene matches. This CDR3 spans 13 amino acids. The chain's CDR3 is CSAPTSGSGEQFF. CDR3 DNA sequence: TGCAGTGCGCCCACTAGCGGGAGCGGTGAGCAGTTCTTC.

The table lists this clonotype with a few counts. The V gene is TRBV15, the J gene TRBJ2-5; maybe TRBD1 (5 bases). Trimming removed 8 bases from V and 5 bases from J, with 21 bases in between. The CDR3 totals 15 residues. The germline V gene encodes CDR1 LNHNV and CDR2 YYDKDF (reference sequence). CDR3: CATQVVQGKVETQYF. The CDR3 DNA reads as TGTGCCACCCAAGTTGTCCAGGGTAAAGTTGAGACCCAGTACTTC. The whole variable domain, filled in from reference TRBV15 and TRBJ2-5, reads DAMVIQNPRYQVTQFGKPVTLSCSQTLNHNVMYWYQQKSSQAPKLLFHYYDKDFNNEADTPDNFQSRRPNTSFCFLDIRSPGLGDTAMYLCATQVVQGKVETQYFGPGTRLLVL.

The chain employs TRBV29-1 and TRBJ2-1; 10 bases align to TRBD1. This CDR3 has 12 residues. V shed 8 bases, J shed 7 bases, and the junction held 5 bases outside the gene matches. Germline assignment: CDR1 SQVTM and CDR2 ANQGSEA. CDR3 in amino acids: CSTGQGENEQFF. CDR3 DNA sequence: TGCAGCACTGGACAGGGGGAAAATGAGCAGTTCTTC.

The chain uses TRBV6-1 and TRBJ2-5; D might be TRBD2 (6 bases). V lost 1 base and J lost 5, with 14 bases in between. Germline CDR1 MNHNS, CDR2 SASEGT. The CDR3 is 15 residues long. The CDR3 DNA reads as TGTGCCAGCAGTGAAGTGGCTAGCCGGGAGGAGACCCAGTACTTC. Its translation: CASSEVASREETQYF.

This clonotype was seen a few times. The gene calls are TRBV7-2 and TRBJ2-2; TRBD1 is a possible D gene (5 bases). CDR1 is SGHTA and CDR2 is FQGNSA in the germline V gene. This CDR3 has 14 amino acids. Trimming stripped 5 bases from V and 8 bases from J, with 15 bases between. Here the CDR3 DNA reads TGTGCCAGCAGCGCACAGATGGGGCCAGGGGAGCTGTTTTTT. This gives the protein CASSAQMGPGELFF.

The chain joins TRBV24-1 to TRBJ2-7, with a possible D match to TRBD2 (6 bases). The CDR3 totals 12 residues. The germline gives CDR1 KGHDR, CDR2 SFDVKD. Trimming shortened V by 8 bases and J by 6 bases, and 13 bases separated the two germline ends. The CDR3 DNA reads TGTGCCACCAAGGGATTGGGAGGCGAGCAGTACTTC. This encodes CATKGLGGEQYF.

V and J are TRBV7-2 and TRBJ1-1, with D uncertain. Trimming removed 5 bases at V and 1 base at J, with 14 bases between. This CDR3 is 15 amino acids long. The germline gives CDR1 SGHTA, CDR2 FQGNSA. The DNA of the CDR3 is TGTGCCAGCAGCCTCGGGGTCCGAGGGAACACTGAAGCTTTCTTT. It codes for CASSLGVRGNTEAFF. The variable domain in full, completed from reference TRBV7-2 and TRBJ1-1, reads GAGVSQSPSNKVTEKGKDVELRCDPISGHTALYWYRQSLGQGLEFLIYFQGNSAPDKSGLPSDRFSAERTGGSVSTLTIQRTQQEDSAVYLCASSLGVRGNTEAFFGQGTRLTVV.

The chain combines TRBV7-8 with TRBJ2-3, with a weak D call TRBD2 (6 bases). From germline, CDR1 is SGHVS and CDR2 FQNEAQ. The CDR3 is 14 amino acids. Trimming shortened V by 6 bases and J by 1 base, and 11 bases separated the two germline ends. In nucleotides, the CDR3 is TGTGCCAGCAGAGACGGGAGTGGCACAGATACGCAGTATTTT. This encodes CASRDGSGTDTQYF.

CDR3 protein: CASSPRSFTGELFF. DNA of the CDR3: TGTGCCAGCAGCCCAAGATCATTCACCGGGGAGCTGTTTTTT. The chain recombines TRBV7-9 with TRBJ2-2; no reliable D call. The CDR3 sequence is 14 residues long. V was trimmed by 5 bases and J by 4 bases, leaving 11 bases between them. The V gene's germline CDR1 is SEHNR and CDR2 FQNEAQ (reference sequence).

This clonotype was seen only a few times. This chain links TRBV20-1 with TRBJ2-7; 8 nucleotides agree with TRBD2. This CDR3 contains 17 residues. Germline CDR1 is DFQATT and CDR2 is SNEGSKA (reference sequence). J lost 0 bases, V lost 5 bases, and 15 bases had no gene match. CDR3 coding DNA: TGCAGTGCTCCTAACGGGGCAGCGGGAGCGAGCTCCTACGAGCAGTACTTC. The encoded protein is CSAPNGAAGASSYEQYF.